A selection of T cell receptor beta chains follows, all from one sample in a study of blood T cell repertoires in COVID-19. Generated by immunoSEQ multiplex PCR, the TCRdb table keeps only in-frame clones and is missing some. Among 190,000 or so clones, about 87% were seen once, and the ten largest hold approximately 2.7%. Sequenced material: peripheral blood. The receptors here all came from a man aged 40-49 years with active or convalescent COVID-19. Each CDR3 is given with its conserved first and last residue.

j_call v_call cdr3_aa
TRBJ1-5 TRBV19 CASSPNSYSNQPQHF
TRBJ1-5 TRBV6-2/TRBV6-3 CASSDGQGGSRVHQPQHF
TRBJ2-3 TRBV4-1 CASSQVQGVGTDTQYF
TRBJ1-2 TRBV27 CASSRGTGYGYTF
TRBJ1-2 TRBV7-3 CASSFGGGYGYTF
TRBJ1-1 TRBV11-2 CASSKLQGARNTEAFF
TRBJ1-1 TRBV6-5 CASRRQANTEAFF
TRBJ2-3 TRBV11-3 CASSLDGTTTDTQYF
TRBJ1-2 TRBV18 CASSPRPGHTEGGYTF
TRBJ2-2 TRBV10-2 CASRELAGPNTGELFF
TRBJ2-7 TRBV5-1 CASSSGTGVNEQYF
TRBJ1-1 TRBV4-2 CASSQEMVRGRLMNTEAFF
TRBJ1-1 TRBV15 CATSRSRGLNTEAFF
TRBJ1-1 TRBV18 CASSPNDRATEAFF
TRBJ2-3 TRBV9 CASSAALAGGNTDTQYF
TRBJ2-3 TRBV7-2 CASSLRTGSADTQYF
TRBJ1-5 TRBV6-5 CASRRTGAQPQHF
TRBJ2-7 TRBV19 CASSITGRAYEQYF
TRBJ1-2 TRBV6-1 CASSETGRSGYTF
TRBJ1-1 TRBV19 CASSPPGGYTEAFF
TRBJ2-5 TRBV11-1 CASSLGGQIQETQYF
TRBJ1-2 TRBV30 CAWNPGEGNYGYTF
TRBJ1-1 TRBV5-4 CASSLGDSEAFF
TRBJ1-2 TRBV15 CATSRDDGGGYTF
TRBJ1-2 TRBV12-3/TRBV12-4 CASSLRGGYGYTF
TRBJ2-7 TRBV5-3 CARSLRLPPTHEQYF
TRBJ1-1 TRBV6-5 CASSRMNTEAFF
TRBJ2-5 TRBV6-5 CASSTGGWGETQYF
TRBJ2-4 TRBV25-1 CASRGAGDQYF
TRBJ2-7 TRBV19 CASSTHLTSGAYEQYF
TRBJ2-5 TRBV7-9 CASSLETGAAETQYF
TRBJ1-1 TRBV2 CASSEPADRGVTEAFF
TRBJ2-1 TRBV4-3 CASSQFLAGGPGNEQFF
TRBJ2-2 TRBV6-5 CASSTGTVGSGELFF
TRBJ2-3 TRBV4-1 CASSQGGSSGGTDTQYF
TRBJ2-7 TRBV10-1 CASSHTSGQVYF
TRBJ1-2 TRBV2 CASSYGQGPNYGYTF
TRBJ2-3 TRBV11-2 CASSEYEGRTDTQYF
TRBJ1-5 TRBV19 CASSPPGGNQPQHF
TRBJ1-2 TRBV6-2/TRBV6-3 CASSYGARLYGYTF
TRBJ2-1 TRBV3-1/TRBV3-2 CASSQVGRGVYNEQFF
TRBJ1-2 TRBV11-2 CASSPARVNGYTF
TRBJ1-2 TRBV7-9 CASSLLTGQGAHGYTF
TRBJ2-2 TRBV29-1 CSASPGGGITGELFF
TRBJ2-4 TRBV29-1 CSVAGQGGPKNIQYF
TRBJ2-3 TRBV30 CAWSRTVVTDTQYF
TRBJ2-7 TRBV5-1 CASSPTTRGYEQYF
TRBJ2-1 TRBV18 CASSRGDSYNEQFF
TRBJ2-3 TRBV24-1 CATSDTDTDTQYF
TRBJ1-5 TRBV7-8 CASSLVGTGGVQPQHF